Listed below are T cell receptor beta chains from one sample, sequenced in a study of blood T cells in healthy people across ages. TCRdb redid the calling of the 5' RACE reads with MiXCR, one entry per CDR3 protein. Of around 1,500,000 distinct CDR3 sequences in the sample, 25% to 30% were seen once. Sequencing input: blood. These receptors all come from a woman aged 25 to 39 in good health. The CDR3 runs from the conserved cysteine through the conserved F or W. A D gene is named only where the DNA matches it firmly. Some rows have no size entry. The others give once, few or many, or a class for an expanded clone.

j_call v_call d_call clone_size cdr3_aa cdr3_nt
TRBJ1-2 TRBV20-1 - - CSTYGTLNYGYTF TGCAGTACTTATGGGACACTTAACTATGGCTACACCTTC
TRBJ2-1 TRBV5-1 - few CASSLVGGSENEQFF TGCGCCAGCAGCTTGGTAGGTGGCTCTGAGAATGAGCAGTTCTTC
TRBJ2-5 TRBV28 - few CASSLLPPGETQYF TGTGCCAGCAGTTTACTGCCGCCGGGAGAGACCCAGTACTTC
TRBJ2-3 TRBV13 - - CASSLELSAQYF TGTGCCAGCAGCTTGGAGCTTAGCGCGCAGTATTTT
TRBJ2-6 TRBV4-1 TRBD1 few CASSRTGEPGANVLTF TGCGCCAGCAGCCGGACAGGGGAGCCTGGGGCCAACGTCCTGACTTTC
TRBJ2-7 TRBV7-9 - - CASSQVARAKGQYF TGTGCCAGCAGCCAAGTGGCCAGGGCAAAAGGGCAGTACTTC
TRBJ2-4 TRBV20-1 - few CSARGIQNIQYF TGCAGTGCTAGGGGGATCCAAAACATTCAGTACTTC
TRBJ1-4 TRBV7-9 - few CASSPPLGGEKLFF TGTGCCAGCAGCCCACCGTTGGGCGGTGAAAAACTGTTTTTT
TRBJ2-3 TRBV19 TRBD1 few CASTPGQPSTDTQYF TGTGCCAGTACCCCGGGACAGCCTAGCACAGATACGCAGTATTTT
TRBJ2-7 TRBV2 - - CASSERGLRSYEQYF TGTGCCAGCAGTGAGAGGGGTTTGAGATCCTACGAGCAGTACTTC
TRBJ1-1 TRBV20-1 - few CSAREVGGNTEAFF TGCAGTGCTAGAGAGGTGGGCGGGAACACTGAAGCTTTCTTT